The entry below gives a single T cell receptor (beta chain) sequence along with its context. The antigen is not known. The data originate from a study of shared clonotypes between healthy human individuals. Findings of the study overall: Sequencing depth was expected to influence donor clonotype sharing.

Sequencing used immunoSEQ multiplex PCR; TCRdb keeps in-frame clones, though not all of them. Of more than 2,000,000 clones listed, more than 85% were seen once; the top ten hold roughly 0.36%. This CDR3 has 17 residues. V shed 0 bases and J 2 bases; nucleotides not matched to a gene: 4. The V gene's germline CDR1 is ENHRY and CDR2 SYGVKD. Sequencing input: naive CD4+ T cells from PBMCs. Subset reported: CD45RA+ positively selected. V usage is TRBV10-3 and J usage is TRBJ2-3; 11 bases are shared with TRBD2. The receptor comes from a young man in good health. Some clones in this sample may be carry-over from other donors' samples. As DNA, the CDR3 is TGTGCCATCAGTGAGTCGGCTAGCGGGAGGAACACAGATACGCAGTATTTT. Translating it yields CAISESASGRNTDTQYF.